The entry below gives a single T cell receptor (beta chain) sequence along with its context. Its antigen is unknown. No much larger clonotype is one base removed from it; base qualities were not supplied. These data are taken from a study of response to subunit inactivated influenza vaccine (dated by TCRdb to about 2018). As for the study more broadly: Deep quantitative profiling of the T cell receptor repertoire was used in the study to follow responses to a trivalent subunit inactivated influenza vaccine. General findings and caveats noted by the study authors: The authors proposed that each seasonal influenza vaccination may bring in only a limited number of new T cells.

Taken from cysteine to phenylalanine, the CDR3 has 14 residues. This entry keeps only the CDR3 DNA: 42 bases, framed from base 1. V drops 3 bases and J drops 2 bases, leaving 14 bases in between. CDR1 DFQATT and CDR2 SNEGSKA were looked up in the germline V gene (reference sequence). The receptor library was made with RT-PCR. Sequencing was carried out with an Illumina HiSeq 2500. TCRdb cleaned the public reads at Q25 with fastp, built clones with MiXCR and kept in-frame beta chains. Rows merge per CDR3 protein into single entries with the most common DNA and genes. Present in this sample are over 400,000 distinct CDR3 sequences, 13% of which were seen just once. The top ten constitute around 13% of the sample. The time point label corresponds to: 45 days after influenza vaccine administration.

This clonotype originated in a man between 50 and 59 years old who received an inactivated influenza vaccine. Donor details come from another sample of the same person, matched by shared clones. Here the sequenced sample was PBMCs from blood, taken around seven weeks after vaccination. The sequence joins TRBV20-1 to TRBJ2-7; perhaps TRBD2 is the D gene, with 5 bases matching. For the CDR3, the sequence is CSASRLLGTYEQYF. The DNA sequence is as follows: TGCAGTGCTAGTCGCCTCCTCGGGACCTACGAGCAGTACTTC.